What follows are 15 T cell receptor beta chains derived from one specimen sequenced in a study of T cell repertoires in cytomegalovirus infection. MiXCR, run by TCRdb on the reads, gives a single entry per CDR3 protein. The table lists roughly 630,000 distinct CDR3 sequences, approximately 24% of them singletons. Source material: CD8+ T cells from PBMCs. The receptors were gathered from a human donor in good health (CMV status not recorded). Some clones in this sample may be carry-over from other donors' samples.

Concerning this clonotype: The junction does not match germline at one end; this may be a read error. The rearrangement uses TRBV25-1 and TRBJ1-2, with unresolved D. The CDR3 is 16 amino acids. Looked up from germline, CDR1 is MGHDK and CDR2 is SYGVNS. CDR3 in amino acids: CVSSEFFPGENYGYTF. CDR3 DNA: TGTGTCAGCAGTGAGTTCTTTCCGGGAGAAAACTATGGCTACACCTTC.

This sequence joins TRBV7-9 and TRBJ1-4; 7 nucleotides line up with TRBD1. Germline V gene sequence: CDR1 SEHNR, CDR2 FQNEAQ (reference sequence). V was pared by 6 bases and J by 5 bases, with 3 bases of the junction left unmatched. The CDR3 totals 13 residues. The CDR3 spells CASRGDSNEKLFF. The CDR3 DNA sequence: TGTGCCAGCAGGGGGGACAGCAATGAAAAACTGTTTTTT.

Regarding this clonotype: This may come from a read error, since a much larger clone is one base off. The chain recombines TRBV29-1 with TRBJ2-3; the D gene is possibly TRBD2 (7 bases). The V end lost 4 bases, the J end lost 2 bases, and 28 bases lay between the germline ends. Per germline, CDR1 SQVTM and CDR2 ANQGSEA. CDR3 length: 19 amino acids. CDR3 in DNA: TGCAGCGTTGTAGATCTCGGCCCTCCGGGGGGCTTACTCACAGATACGCAGTATTTT. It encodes CSVVDLGPPGGLLTDTQYF.

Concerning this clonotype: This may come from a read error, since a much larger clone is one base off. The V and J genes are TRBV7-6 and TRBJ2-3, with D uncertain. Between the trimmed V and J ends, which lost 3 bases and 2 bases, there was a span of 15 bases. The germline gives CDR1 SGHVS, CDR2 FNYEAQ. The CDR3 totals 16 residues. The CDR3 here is CASSFQPRVLTDTQYF. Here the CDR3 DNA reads TGTGCCAGCAGCTTTCAACCTAGGGTCCTCACAGATACGCAGTATTTT.

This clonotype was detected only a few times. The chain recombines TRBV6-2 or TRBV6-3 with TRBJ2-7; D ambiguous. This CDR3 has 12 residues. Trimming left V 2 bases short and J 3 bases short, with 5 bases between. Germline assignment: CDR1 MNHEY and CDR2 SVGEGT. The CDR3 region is CASSYTNYEQYF. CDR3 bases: TGTGCCAGCAGTTACACCAACTACGAGCAGTACTTC.

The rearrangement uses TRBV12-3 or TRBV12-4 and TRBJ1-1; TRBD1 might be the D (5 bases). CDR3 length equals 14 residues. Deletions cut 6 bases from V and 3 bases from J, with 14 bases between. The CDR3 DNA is TGTGCCAGCAGGGGGACTCTTACCGACACTGAAGCTTTCTTT. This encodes CASRGTLTDTEAFF.

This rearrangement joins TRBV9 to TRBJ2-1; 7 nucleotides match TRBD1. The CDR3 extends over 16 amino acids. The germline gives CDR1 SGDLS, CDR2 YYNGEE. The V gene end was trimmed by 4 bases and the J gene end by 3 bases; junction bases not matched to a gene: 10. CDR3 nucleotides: TGTGCCAGCAGCCTTAGGGGACAGACGATCTACAATGAGCAGTTCTTC. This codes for CASSLRGQTIYNEQFF.

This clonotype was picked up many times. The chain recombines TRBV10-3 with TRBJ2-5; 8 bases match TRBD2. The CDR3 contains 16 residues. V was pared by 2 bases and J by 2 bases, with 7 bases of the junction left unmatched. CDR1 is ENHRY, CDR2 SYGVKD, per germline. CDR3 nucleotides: TGTGCCATCAGTGAGCACGGGTTAGCGGGGCAAGAGACCCAGTACTTC. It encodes CAISEHGLAGQETQYF.

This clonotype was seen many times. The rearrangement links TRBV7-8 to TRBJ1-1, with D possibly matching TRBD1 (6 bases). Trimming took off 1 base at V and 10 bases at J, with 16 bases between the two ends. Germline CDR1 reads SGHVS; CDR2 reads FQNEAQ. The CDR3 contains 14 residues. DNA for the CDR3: TGTGCCAGCAGCTTAGATCGCGGGGGCGTTGGAGCTTTCTTT. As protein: CASSLDRGGVGAFF.

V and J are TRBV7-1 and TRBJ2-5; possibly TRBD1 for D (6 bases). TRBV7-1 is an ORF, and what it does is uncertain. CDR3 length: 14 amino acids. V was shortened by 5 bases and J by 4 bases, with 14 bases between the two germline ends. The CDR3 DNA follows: TGTGCCAGCAGCAAGGACATAGGGGGAGAGACCCAGTACTTC. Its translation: CASSKDIGGETQYF.

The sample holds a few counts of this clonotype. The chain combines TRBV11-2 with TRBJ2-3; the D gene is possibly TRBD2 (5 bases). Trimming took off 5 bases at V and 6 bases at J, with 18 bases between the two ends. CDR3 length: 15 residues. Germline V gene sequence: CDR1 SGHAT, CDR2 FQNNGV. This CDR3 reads CASSPLAQFHDTQYF. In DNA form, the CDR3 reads TGTGCCAGCAGCCCTCTAGCCCAATTCCACGATACGCAGTATTTT. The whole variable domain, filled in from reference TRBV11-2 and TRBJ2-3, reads EAGVAQSPRYKIIEKRQSVAFWCNPISGHATLYWYQQILGQGPKLLIQFQNNGVVDDSQLPKDRFSAERLKGVDSTLKIQPAKLEDSAVYLCASSPLAQFHDTQYFGPGTRLTVL.

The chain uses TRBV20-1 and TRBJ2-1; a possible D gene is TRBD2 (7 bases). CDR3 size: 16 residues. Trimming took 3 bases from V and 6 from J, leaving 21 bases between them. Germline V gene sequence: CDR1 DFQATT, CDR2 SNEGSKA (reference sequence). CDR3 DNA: TGCAGTGCTAGGGGGGGGCTCTTCGGTACTGGCAATGAGCAGTTCTTC. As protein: CSARGGLFGTGNEQFF.

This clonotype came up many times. The CDR3 reads CASSSGQASYEQYF. CDR3 DNA: TGTGCCAGTAGTTCGGGACAGGCCTCCTACGAGCAGTACTTC. This chain connects TRBV19 to TRBJ2-7; 8 nucleotides line up with TRBD1. The J segment lost 0 bases and the V segment lost 5 bases, leaving 3 bases of the junction unmatched. This CDR3 has 14 residues. CDR1 and CDR2 (germline): LNHDA, SQIVND (reference sequence).

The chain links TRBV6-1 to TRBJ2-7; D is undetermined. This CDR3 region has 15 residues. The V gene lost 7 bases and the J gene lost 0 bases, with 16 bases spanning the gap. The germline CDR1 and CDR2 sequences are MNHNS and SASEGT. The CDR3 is CASTSIGSSSYEQYV. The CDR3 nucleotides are TGTGCCAGCACCTCCATAGGCTCTAGCTCCTACGAGCAGTACGTC.

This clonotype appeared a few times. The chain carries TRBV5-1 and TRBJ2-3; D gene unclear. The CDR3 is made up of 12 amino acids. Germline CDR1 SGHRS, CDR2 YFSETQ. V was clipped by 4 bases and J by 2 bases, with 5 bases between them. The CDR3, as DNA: TGCGCCAGCAGCACAACCACAGATACGCAGTATTTT. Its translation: CASSTTTDTQYF.